The 7 T cell receptor beta chains below come from one sample, sequenced in a study of CXCR3-negative and CXCR3-positive naive CD8 T cells. UMI-labeled 5' RACE yielded the TRB cDNA libraries. TCRdb re-called the 5' RACE reads and shows each CDR3 protein once, DNA omitted. The sample's table shows roughly 48,000 distinct CDR3 sequences. The sequencing input was memory CD8+ T cells from blood. These receptors originate from a human donor in good health. Some clones in this sample may be carry-over from other donors' samples.

This rearrangement joins TRBV20-1 to TRBJ2-7. The CDR3 length is 14 residues. Germline lookup yields CDR1 DFQATT and CDR2 SNEGSKA (reference sequence). The CDR3 region is CSARVKGPTYEQYF.

The CDR3 protein is CASSPLAGDIGANVLTF. V usage is TRBV7-7 and J usage is TRBJ2-6; TCRdb picks TRBD2, but there is no DNA to check that call. Germline CDR1 is SSHAT and CDR2 is FNYEAQ (reference sequence). The CDR3 extends over 17 amino acids.

Here the CDR3 reads CSARDRDSAYEQYF. The chain joins TRBV20-1 to TRBJ2-7. The CDR3 has 14 residues. Germline CDR1 and CDR2: DFQATT and SNEGSKA (reference sequence).

The chain has TRBV28 and TRBJ2-3; TCRdb names TRBD1, which stays unverified in the absence of DNA. Per the germline V gene, CDR1 is MDHEN and CDR2 is SYDVKM. The CDR3 loop spans 13 amino acids. The CDR3 sequence: CASSLNPEDTQYF.

This chain links TRBV9 with TRBJ2-6. The CDR3 covers 15 residues. Germline lookup yields CDR1 SGDLS and CDR2 YYNGEE. CDR3 sequence reads: CASSVGGSGANVLTF.

This chain uses TRBV5-6 with TRBJ2-1; TCRdb's assignment of TRBD2 cannot be checked, as there is no DNA. Germline CDR1 and CDR2: SGHDT and YYEEEE. The CDR3 totals 15 residues. CDR3: CASSSYGTSINEQFF.

This sequence joins TRBV4-1 and TRBJ2-2. The CDR3 length is 13 residues. Germline CDR1 is MGHRA and CDR2 is YSYEKL. Here the CDR3 reads CASSRGYTGELFF.